Below are 9 T cell receptor beta chains sequenced from a single sample in a study of T-cell memory formation after mild COVID-19. Each CDR3 protein is one row after TCRdb ran MiXCR on the 5' RACE reads. The data show roughly 200,000 distinct CDR3 sequences, with about 9.2% seen just once and 3.5% held by the top ten. The sequenced sample consisted of PBMCs or a T cell subset sorted from them (not recorded which). The origin of the receptors is a man between 18 and 35 years old who had mild COVID-19 (a few samples of this study predate the infection). Cell type and time point are not known.

This clonotype was found a few times. One junction end disagrees with the germline gene, perhaps due to a read error. The chain recombines TRBV5-1 with TRBJ2-1; 8 bases are a match to TRBD1. The CDR3 extends over 15 amino acids. Germline loops: CDR1 SGHRS, CDR2 YFSETQ. CDR3 amino acids: CASSLEGQARLSRPF. The DNA of the CDR3 is TGCGCCAGCAGCTTGGAGGGACAGGCCCGGTTAAGTAGACCCTTC. Together with reference TRBV5-1 and TRBJ2-1, the CDR3 gives the full variable domain: KAGVTQTPRYLIKTRGQQVTLSCSPISGHRSVSWYQQTPGQGLQFLFEYFSETQRNKGNFPGRFSGRQFSNSRSEMNVSTLELGDSALYLCASSLEGQARLSRPFGPGTRLTVL.

J is TRBJ1-2 and V is TRBV12-3 or TRBV12-4, with no clear D. V was shortened by 7 bases and J by 8 bases, with 11 bases between the two germline ends. There are 11 residues in the CDR3. CDR3 protein: CASTSGPGYTF. The CDR3 nucleotides are TGTGCCAGCACCTCCGGACCAGGCTACACCTTC.

This clonotype was seen more than once but under ten times. CDR3 DNA sequence: TGTGCCAGCTCACCACCGTCCAGGAGCACAGATACGCAGTATTTT. Its translation is CASSPPSRSTDTQYF. V usage is TRBV18 and J usage is TRBJ2-3; D is unresolved. Germline CDR1 KGHSH, CDR2 LQKENI. V was pared by 0 bases and J by 0 bases, with 7 bases between. This CDR3 contains 15 residues.

There are a few counts of this clonotype. This chain joins TRBV12-3 or TRBV12-4 and TRBJ1-4; D gene uncertain. The V gene lost 3 bases and the J gene lost 8 bases, with 7 bases spanning the gap. CDR3 length: 12 residues. CDR3 loop: CASSLMEEKLFF. CDR3 DNA: TGTGCCAGCAGTTTGATGGAGGAAAAACTGTTTTTT.

This clonotype was seen repeatedly, ten times or more. This sequence joins TRBV6-5 and TRBJ1-5; D remains ambiguous. Trimming removed 8 bases from V and 0 bases from J, with 17 bases in between. The CDR3 contains 16 residues. Per the germline V gene, CDR1 is MNHEY and CDR2 is SVGAGI. CDR3 sequence: CASRLVSGHSNQPQHF. The CDR3 nucleotides read TGTGCCAGCCGTCTCGTCTCTGGGCATAGCAATCAGCCCCAGCATTTT.

In this sample, this clonotype turned up a few times. CDR3 region: CASSVIETDTQYF. The CDR3 bases are TGTGCCAGCAGTGTGATAGAGACAGATACGCAGTATTTT. The V and J genes are TRBV2 and TRBJ2-3; D call uncertain. This CDR3 region has 13 residues. Germline assignment: CDR1 SNHLY and CDR2 FYNNEI. Trimming cost V 4 bases and J 3 bases, with 8 bases left between them.

This clonotype was recorded a few times. The gene calls are TRBV6-2 or TRBV6-3 and TRBJ2-7, with D perhaps TRBD2 (6 bases). Germline-derived CDR1 and CDR2 are MNHEY and SVGEGT. V dropped 4 bases and J dropped 3 bases, with 7 bases sitting between them. CDR3 length equals 12 residues. CDR3 sequence (DNA): TGTGCCAGCAGTTTGGGGGGCTACGAGCAGTACGTC. Encoded protein: CASSLGGYEQYV.

This rearrangement joins TRBV10-3 to TRBJ2-7, with D perhaps matching TRBD1 (5 bases). The CDR3 consists of 12 residues. Per germline, CDR1 ENHRY and CDR2 SYGVKD. Trimming left V 3 bases short and J 5 bases short, with 8 bases between. The CDR3 nucleotides are TGTGCCATCAGTGATCAGGGCCACGAGCAGTACTTC. This encodes CAISDQGHEQYF.

The CDR3 DNA reads as TGTGCCAGCAGCTTAAGGACTAGCGGGGGCACAGATACGCAGTATTTT. Translation gives CASSLRTSGGTDTQYF. The chain has TRBV7-8 and TRBJ2-3; TRBD2 matches at 12 bases. This CDR3 comprises 16 residues. In germline, CDR1 is SGHVS, CDR2 FQNEAQ. Trimming at V came to 2 bases and at J to 1 base, leaving 1 base not matched to a gene.